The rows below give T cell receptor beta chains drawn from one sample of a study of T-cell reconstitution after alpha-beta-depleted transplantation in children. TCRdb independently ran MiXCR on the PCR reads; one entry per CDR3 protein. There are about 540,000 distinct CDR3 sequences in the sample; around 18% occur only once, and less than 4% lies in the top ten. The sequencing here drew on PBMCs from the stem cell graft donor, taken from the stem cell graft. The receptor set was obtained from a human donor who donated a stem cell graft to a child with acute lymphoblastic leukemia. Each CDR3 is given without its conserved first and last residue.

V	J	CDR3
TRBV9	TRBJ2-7	ASSSSITGEQY
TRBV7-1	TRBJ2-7	ASSSTRGWGGRYEQY
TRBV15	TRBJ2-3	ATSGRPGLAEDTQY
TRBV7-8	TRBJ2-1	ASKASSYNEQF
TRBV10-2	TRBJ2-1	ASSVSQYLEKRERETYNEQF
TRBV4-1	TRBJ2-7	ASSDPAGTSYEQY
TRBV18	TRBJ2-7	ASSPTGALTSYEQY
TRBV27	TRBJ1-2	ASSPRGGGELYGYT
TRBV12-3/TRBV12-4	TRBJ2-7	ASRGARASGGRDEQY
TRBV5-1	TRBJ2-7	DSGPPLAGAFYEQY
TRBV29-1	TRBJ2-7	SVEDRGYEQY
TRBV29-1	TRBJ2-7	SALPGLAPYEQY
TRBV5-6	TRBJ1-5	ASSPPRQGPRQPQH
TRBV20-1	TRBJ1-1	SASLGAGGTEAF
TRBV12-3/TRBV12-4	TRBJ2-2	ASGPLSGPGELF
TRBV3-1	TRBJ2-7	ASSQSKRLAGPTY
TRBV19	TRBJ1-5	ASSPLGNQPQH
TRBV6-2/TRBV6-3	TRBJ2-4	ASSQTLAKNIQY
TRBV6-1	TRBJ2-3	ASSRTRAGGGTQY
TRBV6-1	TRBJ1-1	ASSELRTNTEAF
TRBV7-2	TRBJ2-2	ASSTSGGYTGELF
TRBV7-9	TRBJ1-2	ASNQHEGRGYT
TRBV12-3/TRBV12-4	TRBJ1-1	ASSLVDTTEAF
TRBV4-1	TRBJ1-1	ASSQGRGREAF
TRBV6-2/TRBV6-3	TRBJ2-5	ASCRLAGVFPETQY
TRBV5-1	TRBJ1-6	ASSLDGAPGAPLH
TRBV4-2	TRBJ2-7	ASRRGVGRLVDVGDYEQY
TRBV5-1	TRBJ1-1	ASSPSRGAGSFAF